A single sample gave rise to the 26 T cell receptor beta chains below, sequenced in a study of cytomegalovirus exposure and HLA in healthy donors. PCR primers comprised 60 Vbeta and 13 Jbeta primers. Measured with immunoSEQ multiplex PCR; TCRdb has only the in-frame clones, and not every one. Of 130,000 or so clones listed, 81% are singletons. Sequencing used PBMCs. The receptors come from a middle-aged woman in good health and CMV-seronegative.

The genes are TRBV19 and TRBJ1-4; 8 positions match TRBD1. Trimming took 5 bases from V and 7 from J; bases not matched to a gene: 9. Per germline, CDR1 LNHDA and CDR2 SQIVND (reference sequence). The CDR3 totals 15 residues. The DNA for the CDR3 is TGTGCCAGTAGTCCGGACAGGGATCATGGTGAAAAACTGTTTTTT. This sequence encodes CASSPDRDHGEKLFF. The full variable domain, its missing parts supplied by reference TRBV19 and TRBJ1-4, is DGGITQSPKYLFRKEGQNVTLSCEQNLNHDAMYWYRQDPGQGLRLIYYSQIVNDFQKGDIAEGYSVSREKKESFPLTVTSAQKNPTAFYLCASSPDRDHGEKLFFGSGTQLSVL.

The V call is TRBV5-4, the J call TRBJ2-3; a weak D match, TRBD2 (7 bases). The CDR3 is 17 amino acids. From germline, CDR1 is SGHNT and CDR2 YYREEE (reference sequence). Deletions cut 0 bases from V and 4 bases from J, with 18 bases between. The CDR3 bases are TGTGCCAGCAGCTTGGGGGGGAGGGGGGGGCCATCAGATACGCAGTATTTT. Protein sequence: CASSLGGRGGPSDTQYF.

The DNA for the CDR3 is TGTGCCAGCAGAGCCGGGGACTACTACGAGCAGTACTTC. The encoded protein is CASRAGDYYEQYF. The rearrangement joins TRBV6-6 to TRBJ2-7, with 7 bases matching TRBD2. From germline, CDR1 is MNHNY and CDR2 SVGAGI (reference sequence). V shed 6 bases and J 3 bases; nucleotides not matched to a gene: 5. The CDR3 consists of 13 residues.

The rearrangement uses TRBV18 and TRBJ2-7, with D perhaps TRBD2 (6 bases). Germline V gives CDR1 KGHSH, CDR2 LQKENI. The CDR3 spans 14 residues. V was clipped by 6 bases and J by 0 bases, with 12 bases between them. CDR3 nucleotide sequence: TGTGCCAGCTCTTGGGGGGAGAGCTCCTACGAGCAGTACTTC. The encoded protein is CASSWGESSYEQYF.

The V and J genes are TRBV7-6 and TRBJ1-1, with 7 bases lining up with TRBD1. Trimming at V came to 5 bases and at J to 0 bases, leaving 3 bases not matched to a gene. The CDR3 has 14 residues. Germline V gene sequence: CDR1 SGHVS, CDR2 FNYEAQ. DNA of the CDR3: TGTGCCAGCAGCCCGGGACAGCTGAACACTGAAGCTTTCTTT. This sequence encodes CASSPGQLNTEAFF.

This clone was observed a single time. The chain uses TRBV7-2 and TRBJ2-2; 8 bases agree with TRBD2. This CDR3 region has 16 residues. The V segment lost 6 bases and the J segment 5 bases; nucleotides outside the gene matches: 11. CDR1 and CDR2 from the germline V gene are SGHTA and FQGNSA. CDR3 bases: TGTGCCAGCAGTAATCAAGCGGGAGTGGGTACCGGGGAGCTGTTTTTT. Translating it yields CASSNQAGVGTGELFF.

The chain uses TRBV30 and TRBJ1-2, with TRBD1 matching over 8 bases. CDR1 and CDR2 from the germline V gene are GTSNPN and SVGIG (reference sequence). The ends lost 2 bases at V and 4 bases at J; junction bases unmatched: 12. This CDR3 region has 16 residues. CDR3 amino acids: CAWSNERTGKGYGYTF. The CDR3 DNA reads as TGTGCCTGGAGTAACGAGAGGACAGGGAAGGGCTATGGCTACACCTTC.

The chain couples TRBV18 to TRBJ2-7; TRBD2 aligns across 8 bases. Germline-derived CDR1 and CDR2 are KGHSH and LQKENI. The CDR3 is made up of 14 amino acids. V shed 5 bases and J 5 bases; nucleotides not matched to a gene: 8. The CDR3 nucleotides are TGTGCCAGCTCAGGGGCGGGAGGCGCGAACGAGCAGTACTTC. This codes for CASSGAGGANEQYF. Supplemented by reference TRBV18 and TRBJ2-7, the full variable domain reads NAGVMQNPRHLVRRRGQEARLRCSPMKGHSHVYWYRQLPEEGLKFMVYLQKENIIDESGMPKERFSAEFPKEGPSILRIQQVVRGDSAAYFCASSGAGGANEQYFGPGTRLTVT.

This chain uses TRBV11-3 with TRBJ2-1; TRBD2 matches at 10 bases. The length of the CDR3 is 15 residues. The trim removed 4 bases at V and 6 bases at J, leaving 6 bases unmatched. Germline values: CDR1 SGHNT, CDR2 YENEEA. As DNA, the CDR3 is TGTGCCAGCAGCTCAACTAGCGGGAAGTTCAATGAGCAGTTCTTC. Encoded protein: CASSSTSGKFNEQFF.

The chain carries TRBV27 and TRBJ2-7; 7 bases agree with TRBD2. After removal of 2 bases from V and 4 bases from J, the junction contained 14 bases not matched to a gene. From germline, CDR1 is MNHEY and CDR2 SMNVEV (reference sequence). The CDR3 totals 17 residues. The CDR3 sequence: CASSLKPPRGAGYEQYF. CDR3 DNA sequence: TGTGCCAGCAGTTTAAAACCCCCACGGGGAGCGGGGTACGAGCAGTACTTC.

This sequence joins TRBV19 and TRBJ2-6; the D gene is possibly TRBD1 (6 bases). V lost 3 bases and J lost 1, with 13 bases in between. CDR1 and CDR2 (germline): LNHDA, SQIVND (reference sequence). The CDR3 runs to 17 residues. The CDR3 loop reads CASSIDFTGSGANVLTF. DNA for the CDR3: TGTGCCAGTAGTATCGACTTCACAGGGTCTGGGGCCAACGTCCTGACTTTC.

The J gene is TRBJ2-1, the V gene TRBV9; D ambiguous. Trimming pared 0 bases from V and 10 bases from J, leaving 11 bases between. CDR3 length equals 13 residues. Germline values: CDR1 SGDLS, CDR2 YYNGEE. The CDR3 DNA follows: TGTGCCAGCAGCGTAGGTAGTGACTGGGAGCAGTTCTTC. This codes for CASSVGSDWEQFF.

The chain uses TRBV15 and TRBJ1-2, with 10 bases that match TRBD1. Looked up from germline, CDR1 is LNHNV and CDR2 is YYDKDF (reference sequence). With V trimmed by 2 bases and J by 1 base, 1 base remained unmatched. This CDR3 has 15 amino acids. Here the CDR3 reads CATSRRTGGNYGYTF. CDR3 in DNA: TGTGCCACCAGCAGAAGGACAGGGGGTAACTATGGCTACACCTTC. The full variable domain, with the rest looked up from reference TRBV15 and TRBJ1-2, is DAMVIQNPRYQVTQFGKPVTLSCSQTLNHNVMYWYQQKSSQAPKLLFHYYDKDFNNEADTPDNFQSRRPNTSFCFLDIRSPGLGDTAMYLCATSRRTGGNYGYTFGSGTRLTVV.

The chain couples TRBV2 to TRBJ2-7; 8 nucleotides agree with TRBD2. With V trimmed by 8 bases and J by 2 bases, 14 bases remained unmatched. The germline gives CDR1 SNHLY, CDR2 FYNNEI. The CDR3 loop spans 16 amino acids. The CDR3 nucleotides are TGTGCCAGCTGGGGGGAAGCGGCTAGCGGGCCCTACGAGCAGTACTTC. It yields the protein CASWGEAASGPYEQYF.

V usage is TRBV18 and J usage is TRBJ1-1, with TRBD1 as a possible D gene (5 bases). CDR3 size: 15 residues. Looked up from germline, CDR1 is KGHSH and CDR2 is LQKENI. The V gene lost 0 bases and the J gene lost 8 bases, with 16 bases spanning the gap. The CDR3 bases are TGTGCCAGCTCACCACCGCGCCAGGGAGGGTACGAAGCTTTCTTT. It translates to CASSPPRQGGYEAFF.

The chain uses TRBV4-1 and TRBJ2-1, with D possibly TRBD1 on 6 matching bases. CDR3 length: 17 amino acids. Germline loops: CDR1 MGHRA, CDR2 YSYEKL. V lost 6 bases, J lost 2 bases, and 20 bases lay in between. CDR3 bases: TGCGCCAGCAGGAAAAAAAACCGGGACACCCCCTACAATGAGCAGTTCTTC. This translates into CASRKKNRDTPYNEQFF.

The V call is TRBV5-4, the J call TRBJ2-7, with TRBD2 identical over 10 bases. This CDR3 spans 15 amino acids. V gave up 1 base and J gave up 2 bases; unmatched junction bases: 3. Per germline, CDR1 SGHNT and CDR2 YYREEE (reference sequence). Here the CDR3 DNA reads TGTGCCAGCAGCTTGCAGAGCGGGAGGGCCTACGAGCAGTACTTC. Protein: CASSLQSGRAYEQYF.

V is TRBV19 and J is TRBJ1-2, with 7 bases lining up with TRBD1. CDR3 length equals 15 residues. V lost 5 bases to trimming and J lost 2 bases; unmatched junction nucleotides: 8. Germline V gene data show CDR1 as LNHDA and CDR2 as SQIVND (reference sequence). DNA for the CDR3: TGTGCCAGTAGTTCTAACAGGGGTTCGAACTATGGCTACACCTTC. Its translation is CASSSNRGSNYGYTF.

The chain combines TRBV10-2 with TRBJ1-6, with TRBD1 as a possible D gene (5 bases). Germline loops: CDR1 WSHSY, CDR2 SAAADI. The CDR3 extends over 15 amino acids. Trimming took off 2 bases at V and 11 bases at J, with 16 bases between the two ends. The CDR3 DNA follows: TGCGCCAGCAGTGAGCCCGACAAGGGGAATCCACCCCTCCACTTT. Translation: CASSEPDKGNPPLHF.

This clone was recorded many times. The V call is TRBV30, the J call TRBJ2-1; 7 positions match TRBD2. The J segment lost 3 bases and the V segment lost 3 bases, leaving 2 bases of the junction unmatched. This CDR3 has 13 residues. The V gene's germline CDR1 is GTSNPN and CDR2 SVGIG (reference sequence). The CDR3 nucleotides are TGTGCCTGGAGCGGGGGGAGCTACAATGAGCAGTTCTTC. Translating gives CAWSGGSYNEQFF.

The genes are TRBV5-4 and TRBJ2-1, with 9 bases aligning to TRBD2. Germline loops: CDR1 SGHNT, CDR2 YYREEE (reference sequence). V lost 2 bases and J lost 1; bases outside the gene matches: 1. There are 15 residues in the CDR3. The DNA of the CDR3 is TGTGCCAGCAGCTTCAGCGGGGGGTCCTACAATGAGCAGTTCTTC. It codes for CASSFSGGSYNEQFF.

This clone was detected only once. The chain carries TRBV7-3 and TRBJ2-1; 9 positions agree with TRBD2. CDR1 and CDR2 (germline): SGHTA, FQGTGA. The CDR3 contains 14 residues. The V segment lost 5 bases and the J segment 5 bases; nucleotides outside the gene matches: 4. The CDR3 region has the DNA TGTGCCAGCAGCCCAAGCGGGAGGAACAATGAGCAGTTCTTC. Its protein is CASSPSGRNNEQFF.

This rearrangement joins TRBV7-6 to TRBJ2-1; 8 positions agree with TRBD1. The ends lost 3 bases at V and 0 bases at J; junction bases unmatched: 4. The CDR3 spans 16 residues. The germline CDR1 and CDR2 sequences are SGHVS and FNYEAQ. The CDR3 DNA reads TGTGCCAGCAGCTTCGGACAGGGCCTCTCCTACAATGAGCAGTTCTTC. This translates into CASSFGQGLSYNEQFF.

This clone was recorded once. This chain joins TRBV6-5 and TRBJ2-1; no clear D. CDR1 is MNHEY, CDR2 SVGAGI, per germline. This CDR3 is 14 amino acids long. The V gene lost 4 bases and the J gene lost 7 bases, with 14 bases spanning the gap. This chain's CDR3 is CASSSPSNRNEQFF. DNA of the CDR3: TGTGCCAGCAGTTCTCCCTCCAACAGAAATGAGCAGTTCTTC.

V and J are TRBV19 and TRBJ1-2; TRBD1 matches 7 bases. The CDR3 runs 14 residues. The germline gives CDR1 LNHDA, CDR2 SQIVND (reference sequence). V shed 6 bases, J shed 6 bases, and the junction held 10 bases outside the gene matches. CDR3 loop: CASSTGKGADGYTF. CDR3 nucleotides: TGTGCCAGTAGCACCGGAAAGGGGGCGGATGGCTACACCTTC.

The chain has TRBV29-1 and TRBJ1-1; D unclear. CDR3 length: 12 amino acids. Germline CDR1 SQVTM, CDR2 ANQGSEA. Trimming stripped 4 bases from V and 1 base from J, with 7 bases between. CDR3 sequence: CSVVAENTEAFF. The CDR3 DNA follows: TGCAGCGTTGTGGCGGAGAACACTGAAGCTTTCTTT. Together with reference TRBV29-1 and TRBJ1-1, the CDR3 gives the full variable domain: SAVISQKPSRDICQRGTSLTIQCQVDSQVTMMFWYRQQPGQSLTLIATANQGSEATYESGFVIDKFPISRPNLTFSTLTVSNMSPEDSSIYLCSVVAENTEAFFGQGTRLTVV.